Presented here are 32 T cell receptor beta chains from one specimen sequenced in a study of cytomegalovirus exposure and HLA in healthy donors (dated by TCRdb to the late 2010s). Library method: the immunoSEQ multiplex PCR assay. For the multiplex PCR, a mixture combining 60 forward primers for TCR Vbeta segments and 13 reverse primers for TCR Jbeta segments was used. TCRdb re-hosts the immuneACCESS table, in-frame sequences only. Its copies lack some clones; in the studies checked, an unresolved V gene accounts for under half of them, and the cause for the rest is not known. This sample has 20,000 to 25,000 clones in its table, and 65% to 85% of those were observed once. The ten largest clones capture approximately 7.4% of the sample. Sequences were obtained from PBMCs. The receptors derive from a man aged 55 to 69 in good health and CMV-seronegative.

CDR3 amino acids: CASSLGGTGATEAFF. Here the CDR3 DNA reads TGTGCCAGCAGCTTAGGGGGGACAGGGGCCACTGAAGCTTTCTTT. V and J are TRBV7-9 and TRBJ1-1; 10 bases agree with TRBD1. Losses at the gene ends were 1 base for V and 4 bases for J; bases not matched to a gene: 3. Per germline, CDR1 SEHNR and CDR2 FQNEAQ (reference sequence). The CDR3 consists of 15 residues.

The CDR3 here is CASSLVPGESYEQYF. In DNA form, the CDR3 reads TGCGCCAGCAGCTTGGTGCCAGGGGAGTCCTACGAGCAGTACTTC. This rearrangement joins TRBV5-1 to TRBJ2-7, with D possibly TRBD1 on 6 matching bases. The germline V gene encodes CDR1 SGHRS and CDR2 YFSETQ. The CDR3 runs 15 residues. V was clipped by 0 bases and J by 1 base, with 11 bases between them.

The rearrangement uses TRBV2 and TRBJ2-5; TRBD1 matches at 9 bases. In germline, CDR1 is SNHLY, CDR2 FYNNEI. V lost 4 bases and J lost 5; bases outside the gene matches: 5. CDR3 length: 14 residues. DNA for the CDR3: TGTGCCAGCAGTGGAGACAGGGGGGCGGAGACCCAGTACTTC. Residues: CASSGDRGAETQYF.

DNA of the CDR3: TGTGCCAGCAGCGTAGCGGAGCCGGACACCGGGGAGCTGTTTTTT. This gives the protein CASSVAEPDTGELFF. The chain combines TRBV9 with TRBJ2-2; D uncertain. Germline V gene sequence: CDR1 SGDLS, CDR2 YYNGEE. Trimming left V 0 bases short and J 3 bases short, with 9 bases between. This CDR3 comprises 15 residues.

The chain joins TRBV5-1 to TRBJ1-4, with 8 bases matching TRBD1. After removal of 4 bases from V and 8 bases from J, the junction contained 4 bases not matched to a gene. Germline V gene data show CDR1 as SGHRS and CDR2 as YFSETQ. The CDR3 is 13 residues long. The CDR3 here is CASSLTGDEKLFF. As DNA, the CDR3 is TGCGCCAGCAGCCTGACAGGGGACGAAAAACTGTTTTTT.

V usage is TRBV19 and J usage is TRBJ1-5, with TRBD1 identical over 8 bases. Losses at the gene ends were 2 bases for V and 6 bases for J; bases not matched to a gene: 3. This CDR3 has 14 residues. CDR1 is LNHDA and CDR2 is SQIVND in the germline V gene (reference sequence). CDR3: CASSIQGATQPQHF. DNA for the CDR3: TGTGCCAGTAGTATACAGGGGGCAACTCAGCCCCAGCATTTT.

The J gene is TRBJ2-1, the V gene TRBV27; D tentatively fits TRBD1 or TRBD2 (12 bases each). This CDR3 spans 19 amino acids. V was trimmed by 5 bases and J by 12 bases, leaving 35 bases between them. CDR1 and CDR2 (germline): MNHEY, SMNVEV (reference sequence). The CDR3 is CASSPGTGGRLAGVRGQFF. CDR3 in DNA: TGTGCCAGCAGTCCCGGGACAGGGGGCCGACTAGCGGGAGTTAGAGGGCAGTTCTTC.

The chain links TRBV4-1 to TRBJ2-3, with 7 bases lining up with TRBD2. J was trimmed by 6 bases and V by 0 bases; bases with no gene match: 12. Germline loops: CDR1 MGHRA, CDR2 YSYEKL. The CDR3 length is 17 residues. The CDR3 sequence: CASSQDPAGPLSDTQYF. The CDR3, as DNA: TGCGCCAGCAGCCAAGACCCAGCGGGGCCTTTATCGGATACGCAGTATTTT.

The chain joins TRBV11-3 to TRBJ2-6, with 7 nucleotides matching TRBD1. The length of the CDR3 is 17 residues. Unmatched junction bases numbered 3, after V lost 1 base and J lost 0 bases. Germline V gene lookup returns CDR1 SGHNT and CDR2 YENEEA. The CDR3 sequence: CASSLGAGGSGANVLTF. Here the CDR3 DNA reads TGTGCCAGCAGCTTAGGTGCAGGGGGCTCTGGGGCCAACGTCCTGACTTTC.

This chain connects TRBV7-2 to TRBJ1-2, with 7 bases lining up with TRBD1. Germline V gene sequence: CDR1 SGHTA, CDR2 FQGNSA. V gave up 5 bases and J gave up 8 bases; unmatched junction bases: 11. This CDR3 is built from 14 residues. The CDR3 region has the DNA TGTGCCAGCAGCCTAGGGACAGCGACTGGCGGCTACACCTTC. It is translated as CASSLGTATGGYTF.

CDR3 in DNA: TGTGCCAGCAGCTTTTTAAATGAGCAGTTCTTC. This sequence encodes CASSFLNEQFF. The rearrangement uses TRBV7-9 and TRBJ2-1; no clear D. The germline V gene encodes CDR1 SEHNR and CDR2 FQNEAQ (reference sequence). V dropped 3 bases and J dropped 7 bases, with 4 bases sitting between them. The CDR3 runs 11 residues.

V is TRBV7-3 and J is TRBJ2-5; 11 nucleotides agree with TRBD2. In germline, CDR1 is SGHTA, CDR2 FQGTGA. The CDR3 extends over 15 amino acids. J gave up 4 bases and V 3 bases, and 4 bases lay outside the gene matches. This CDR3 is CASSFSGGAGETQYF. The CDR3 bases are TGTGCCAGCAGCTTTAGCGGGGGGGCCGGAGAGACCCAGTACTTC.

Turning to this clone: The junction and the germline gene differ at one end; a read error may be behind it. The V gene is TRBV7-6, the J gene TRBJ2-1; 12 nucleotides match TRBD2. Per germline, CDR1 SGHVS and CDR2 FNYEAQ. This CDR3 spans 16 amino acids. The CDR3 region has the DNA TGTGCCCGCAGTTTAGTCTCTAGCGGGGGGGCCAGTGAGCAGTTCTTC. Translating gives CARSLVSSGGASEQFF.

In this sample, this clone turned up once. The V gene is TRBV30, the J gene TRBJ2-5; 7 nucleotides agree with TRBD1. TRBJ2-7 matches the DNA end more closely, so the J call is doubtful. Looked up from germline, CDR1 is GTSNPN and CDR2 is SVGIG (reference sequence). The CDR3 is made up of 13 amino acids. In nucleotides, the CDR3 is TGTGCCTGGAGAGGGGACAGACACTACGAGCAGTACTTC. Translated: CAWRGDRHYEQYF.

Concerning this clone: One end of the junction fails to match germline, which may point to a read error. This chain uses TRBV28 with TRBJ1-2, with D maybe TRBD1 (5 bases). The CDR3 totals 12 residues. CDR1 and CDR2 (germline): MDHEN, SYDVKM. Here the CDR3 reads CASSALQGGIGF. CDR3 DNA sequence: TGTGCCAGCAGTGCGCTCCAGGGTGGGATAGGTTTC.

The rearrangement links TRBV7-8 to TRBJ2-5; 7 bases are shared with TRBD2. In germline, CDR1 is SGHVS, CDR2 FQNEAQ. Trimming cost V 5 bases and J 7 bases; bases outside gene matches: 10. CDR3 length: 14 residues. The CDR3 region has the DNA TGTGCCAGCAGCCCCAACCGCGGGGAGGGGACCCAGTACTTC. Protein product: CASSPNRGEGTQYF.

The CDR3 reads CASSPSERTGQETQYF. The CDR3 DNA reads TGTGCCAGCAGCCCAAGCGAGAGGACAGGGCAAGAGACCCAGTACTTC. The chain is built from TRBV5-4 and TRBJ2-5; the match to TRBD1 covers 8 bases. The CDR3 covers 16 residues. Germline assignment: CDR1 SGHNT and CDR2 YYREEE (reference sequence). Trimming took 4 bases from V and 2 from J; bases not matched to a gene: 10.

The chain recombines TRBV27 with TRBJ2-3; TRBD2 aligns across 13 bases. The germline CDR1 and CDR2 sequences are MNHEY and SMNVEV (reference sequence). V gave up 6 bases and J gave up 4 bases; unmatched junction bases: 10. The CDR3 is 17 residues long. The CDR3 loop reads CASSKGTSGIVSDTQYF. The CDR3 DNA sequence: TGTGCCAGCAGCAAAGGGACTAGCGGGATCGTATCAGATACGCAGTATTTT.

The chain uses TRBV19 and TRBJ1-6; perhaps TRBD1 as D (6 bases). The V end was cut by 3 bases, the J end by 6 bases, with 9 bases between. Germline CDR1 is LNHDA and CDR2 is SQIVND (reference sequence). The CDR3 is 14 residues long. The CDR3 nucleotides are TGTGCCAGTAGTATCACAGGGTTTAATTCACCCCTCCACTTT. It specifies CASSITGFNSPLHF.

There are a few counts of this clone. J is TRBJ2-1 and V is TRBV9; D not certain. Trimming took 0 bases from V and 3 from J, leaving 7 bases between them. There are 14 residues in the CDR3. Germline CDR1 reads SGDLS; CDR2 reads YYNGEE. The CDR3 protein is CASSVGPDYNEQFF. DNA for the CDR3: TGTGCCAGCAGCGTAGGGCCTGACTACAATGAGCAGTTCTTC.

This chain joins TRBV10-3 and TRBJ2-1, with TRBD2 matching 14 bases. Germline trimming cut 6 bases from V and 8 bases from J; bases unmatched to any gene: 6. Germline lookup yields CDR1 ENHRY and CDR2 SYGVKD. The CDR3 sequence is 15 residues long. CDR3 sequence reads: CAISAGTSGSYEQFF. CDR3 coding DNA: TGTGCCATCAGCGCCGGGACTAGCGGGAGCTATGAGCAGTTCTTC.

The genes are TRBV7-8 and TRBJ1-1; D is uncertain. The CDR3 totals 14 residues. Per germline, CDR1 SGHVS and CDR2 FQNEAQ. Between the trimmed V and J ends, which lost 4 bases and 11 bases, there was a span of 20 bases. The CDR3 loop is CASSSIQSGRQAFF. In nucleotides, the CDR3 is TGTGCCAGCAGCTCCATCCAGAGCGGCCGTCAGGCTTTCTTT.

This rearrangement joins TRBV12-5 to TRBJ1-2; the match to TRBD1 covers 10 bases. The CDR3 loop spans 19 amino acids. Germline assignment: CDR1 LGHNT and CDR2 FRNRAP. The ends lost 2 bases at V and 8 bases at J; junction bases unmatched: 20. CDR3 nucleotide sequence: TGTGCTAGTGGTTTGCCACAGCGGGACAGGGGTCCCGTGAAGGTGGGCTACACCTTC. Protein sequence: CASGLPQRDRGPVKVGYTF. The whole variable domain, filled in from reference TRBV12-5 and TRBJ1-2, reads DARVTQTPRHKVTEMGQEVTMRCQPILGHNTVFWYRQTMMQGLELLAYFRNRAPLDDSGMPKDRFSAEMPDATLATLKIQPSEPRDSAVYFCASGLPQRDRGPVKVGYTFGSGTRLTVV.

A few counts support this clone. The gene calls are TRBV5-1 and TRBJ1-4; D is ambiguous. Looked up from germline, CDR1 is SGHRS and CDR2 is YFSETQ. The length of the CDR3 is 15 residues. V lost 3 bases and J 3 bases, leaving 12 bases between the germline ends. The CDR3 sequence is CASSSSSQANEKLFF. The CDR3 DNA reads TGCGCCAGCAGCTCGTCTTCCCAGGCTAATGAAAAACTGTTTTTT.

This clone was recorded only once. The chain is built from TRBV15 and TRBJ2-2; the match to TRBD1 covers 8 bases. The germline V gene encodes CDR1 LNHNV and CDR2 YYDKDF (reference sequence). V gave up 2 bases and J gave up 6 bases; unmatched junction bases: 2. The CDR3 is 14 amino acids. This CDR3 is CATSRPGGPGELFF. DNA of the CDR3: TGTGCCACCAGCAGACCAGGGGGCCCCGGGGAGCTGTTTTTT.

The chain combines TRBV7-3 with TRBJ2-1; D gene uncertain. This CDR3 region has 13 residues. The V gene lost 1 base and the J gene lost 9 bases, with 10 bases spanning the gap. The germline V gene encodes CDR1 SGHTA and CDR2 FQGTGA. The CDR3 DNA reads TGTGCCAGCAGCTTAAGTCCCGCTACTGAGCAGTTCTTC. It specifies CASSLSPATEQFF.

This chain connects TRBV10-1 to TRBJ2-5; D remains unclear. Germline V CDR1 and CDR2: WNHNN, SYGVQD (reference sequence). This CDR3 comprises 16 residues. V was cut by 0 bases and J by 1 base, with 12 bases left in between. CDR3 in DNA: TGCGCCAGCAGTGAGTCCCAGGTCCCGACCCAAGAGACCCAGTACTTC. Protein sequence: CASSESQVPTQETQYF.

The J gene is TRBJ2-7, the V gene TRBV2, with D tentatively TRBD1 (5 bases). The CDR3 contains 15 residues. CDR1 and CDR2 (germline): SNHLY, FYNNEI. V gave up 8 bases and J gave up 0 bases, with 17 bases separating them. CDR3 sequence (DNA): TGTGCCAGCGGAACAGAAGGACAACGCTCCTACGAGCAGTACTTC. This encodes CASGTEGQRSYEQYF.

V and J are TRBV7-8 and TRBJ1-4; D remains ambiguous. In germline, CDR1 is SGHVS, CDR2 FQNEAQ. CDR3 length: 16 amino acids. V gave up 4 bases and J gave up 7 bases, with 19 bases separating them. For the CDR3, the DNA is TGTGCCAGCAGCTCCAAACTCGGGTCCCGGCGTGAAAAACTGTTTTTT. Translated, it gives CASSSKLGSRREKLFF.

The chain recombines TRBV11-2 with TRBJ2-5; 9 positions agree with TRBD2. This CDR3 is 16 amino acids long. V trimming: 5 bases; J trimming: 4 bases; junction bases outside the gene matches: 11. In germline, CDR1 is SGHAT, CDR2 FQNNGV. The CDR3 DNA reads TGTGCCAGCAGCCCACTTTCCAGCGGGAGGCGAGAGACCCAGTACTTC. Residues: CASSPLSSGRRETQYF.

The rearrangement links TRBV4-1 to TRBJ2-7; 10 nucleotides align to TRBD1. There are 15 residues in the CDR3. The junction had 3 bases not matched to a gene; V was cut back by 0 bases and J by 4 bases. The germline gives CDR1 MGHRA, CDR2 YSYEKL. The CDR3 nucleotides are TGCGCCAGCAGCCAAGAAGGGACAGGGGCTTACGAGCAGTACTTC. Its translation: CASSQEGTGAYEQYF.

In its sample, this clone was seen a few times. This chain joins TRBV9 and TRBJ1-2, with a tentative D call TRBD1 (5 bases). This CDR3 is built from 13 residues. V shed 3 bases and J shed 3 bases, with 9 bases lying between them. Germline V gene data show CDR1 as SGDLS and CDR2 as YYNGEE. The CDR3 DNA is TGTGCCAGCAGCGACCAGGGTGACTATGGCTACACCTTC. Its protein product is CASSDQGDYGYTF.